This entry lists 20 T cell receptor beta chains sequenced from one sample in a study of blood T cell repertoires in COVID-19. The data were produced by immunoSEQ multiplex PCR, yet TCRdb's version contains in-frame clones alone and is incomplete. The sample records over 200,000 clones, about four fifths being singletons. What was sequenced was peripheral blood. The source is a man aged 80 or over with acute or convalescent COVID-19.

The V and J genes are TRBV28 and TRBJ1-4; TRBD1 aligns across 10 bases. Germline loops: CDR1 MDHEN, CDR2 SYDVKM. The CDR3 is 14 residues long. The J segment lost 11 bases and the V segment lost 6 bases, leaving 9 bases of the junction unmatched. The CDR3 nucleotides are TGTGCCAGCAGCCAAGACAGGGGGCTAGAGAAACTGTTTTTT. This codes for CASSQDRGLEKLFF.

The chain links TRBV2 to TRBJ2-3; D perhaps matches TRBD2 (7 bases). Germline CDR1 SNHLY, CDR2 FYNNEI. CDR3 length: 14 residues. The V gene lost 10 bases and the J gene lost 2 bases, with 16 bases spanning the gap. DNA for the CDR3: TGTGCCACCAAGGGGGGGACGAACACAGATACGCAGTATTTT. This codes for CATKGGTNTDTQYF. Together with reference TRBV2 and TRBJ2-3, the CDR3 gives the full variable domain: EPEVTQTPSHQVTQMGQEVILRCVPISNHLYFYWYRQILGQKVEFLVSFYNNEISEKSEIFDDQFSVERPDGSNFTLKIRSTKLEDSAMYFCATKGGTNTDTQYFGPGTRLTVL.

The CDR3 region has the DNA TGTGCCAGCAGTGGGTCGACAGGGTCGGGCACTGAAGCTTTCTTT. It translates to CASSGSTGSGTEAFF. The chain recombines TRBV28 with TRBJ1-1; the match to TRBD1 covers 7 bases. The CDR3 sequence is 15 residues long. CDR1 MDHEN and CDR2 SYDVKM come from the germline V gene. With 5 bases clipped from V and 4 bases from J, the junction kept 10 bases outside the gene matches.

This sequence joins TRBV28 and TRBJ2-1; TRBD2 matches 12 bases. Germline lookup yields CDR1 MDHEN and CDR2 SYDVKM. The junction had 5 bases not matched to a gene; V was cut back by 2 bases and J by 9 bases. The CDR3 runs 15 residues. In DNA, the CDR3 is TGTGCCAGCAGTTTACCTAGCGGGGGGGCTTTTGAGCAGTTCTTC. It yields the protein CASSLPSGGAFEQFF. Full variable domain (missing parts from reference TRBV28 and TRBJ2-1): DVKVTQSSRYLVKRTGEKVFLECVQDMDHENMFWYRQDPGLGLRLIYFSYDVKMKEKGDIPEGYSVSREKKERFSLILESASTNQTSMYLCASSLPSGGAFEQFFGPGTRLTVL.

The J gene is TRBJ2-1, the V gene TRBV7-3; TRBD1 agrees at 7 bases. The CDR3 covers 17 residues. V trimming: 7 bases; J trimming: 0 bases; junction bases outside the gene matches: 12. Germline values: CDR1 SGHTA, CDR2 FQGTGA. The CDR3 loop reads CASNTEGGAASYNEQFF. In DNA form, the CDR3 reads TGTGCCAGCAACACCGAAGGGGGCGCGGCCTCCTACAATGAGCAGTTCTTC. The full variable domain, its missing parts supplied by reference TRBV7-3 and TRBJ2-1, is GAGVSQTPSNKVTEKGKYVELRCDPISGHTALYWYRQSLGQGPEFLIYFQGTGAADDSGLPNDRFFAVRPEGSVSTLKIQRTERGDSAVYLCASNTEGGAASYNEQFFGPGTRLTVL.

The rearrangement joins TRBV5-6 to TRBJ2-1; D not certain. Germline V lookup: CDR1 SGHDT, CDR2 YYEEEE. The length of the CDR3 is 14 residues. V was clipped by 4 bases and J by 5 bases, with 13 bases between them. The DNA of the CDR3 is TGTGCCAGCAGCCCCGGTGGGCTAAACAATGAGCAGTTCTTC. It yields the protein CASSPGGLNNEQFF.

This rearrangement joins TRBV28 to TRBJ2-7; a possible D gene is TRBD1 (6 bases). There are 16 residues in the CDR3. Trimming removed 6 bases at V and 6 bases at J, with 24 bases between. The germline CDR1 and CDR2 sequences are MDHEN and SYDVKM. CDR3 protein: CASRTAAGALRSEQYF. In DNA, the CDR3 is TGTGCCAGCAGGACAGCTGCAGGGGCACTAAGGAGCGAGCAGTACTTC.

The chain carries TRBV30 and TRBJ2-1; D is ambiguous. The V and J ends lost 2 bases and 12 bases respectively, with 14 bases between them. CDR3 length: 12 amino acids. Germline loops: CDR1 GTSNPN, CDR2 SVGIG (reference sequence). The CDR3 DNA reads as TGTGCCTGGAGTCTAGGCGACTTCGGGCAGTTCTTC. It specifies CAWSLGDFGQFF.

The chain links TRBV3-1 (or the pseudogene TRBV3-2) to TRBJ1-2; the D is unclear. V was cut by 8 bases and J by 8 bases, with 12 bases left in between. The germline CDR1 and CDR2 sequences are LGHDT and YNNKEL (reference sequence). CDR3 length: 11 amino acids. The DNA of the CDR3 is TGTGCCAGCTCCTTTACGGGGGGCTACACCTTC. Its protein is CASSFTGGYTF.

V and J are TRBV10-1 and TRBJ2-1; a weak D match, TRBD2 (6 bases). Between the trimmed V and J ends, which lost 4 bases and 7 bases, there was a span of 11 bases. Looked up from germline, CDR1 is WNHNN and CDR2 is SYGVQD (reference sequence). This CDR3 has 13 amino acids. The CDR3 loop is CASSVEGSNEQFF. The CDR3 coding sequence is TGCGCCAGCAGTGTGGAGGGTTCGAATGAGCAGTTCTTC.

The V call is TRBV19, the J call TRBJ1-1; D unresolved. Per germline, CDR1 LNHDA and CDR2 SQIVND (reference sequence). The V end lost 3 bases, the J end lost 5 bases, and 10 bases lay between the germline ends. CDR3 length: 13 amino acids. The CDR3 DNA is TGTGCCAGTAGTATGGATCCTAGGACTGAAGCTTTCTTT. It is translated as CASSMDPRTEAFF.

The chain combines TRBV10-3 with TRBJ2-5; 7 bases fit TRBD1. Trimming took 3 bases from V and 5 from J; bases not matched to a gene: 9. This CDR3 spans 15 amino acids. The V gene's germline CDR1 is ENHRY and CDR2 SYGVKD. CDR3 DNA sequence: TGTGCCATCAGTGAAGCTACAGGGGTGGCGGAGACCCAGTACTTC. It translates to CAISEATGVAETQYF.

J is TRBJ1-6 and V is TRBV6-1, with 7 bases lining up with TRBD1. Germline CDR1 MNHNS, CDR2 SASEGT. V was pared by 4 bases and J by 8 bases, with 11 bases of the junction left unmatched. The CDR3 length is 16 residues. CDR3 in amino acids: CASSAAGTARDSPLHF. Here the CDR3 DNA reads TGTGCCAGCAGTGCGGCCGGGACAGCAAGGGATTCACCCCTCCACTTT.

This sequence joins TRBV5-5 and TRBJ2-2; D might be TRBD1 (6 bases). The germline V gene has CDR1 SGHKS and CDR2 YYEKEE (reference sequence). There are 16 residues in the CDR3. Trimming took off 0 bases at V and 4 bases at J, with 13 bases between the two ends. The DNA of the CDR3 is TGTGCCAGCAGCTTGGGGCAGGGGCCTCTCACCGGGGAGCTGTTTTTT. As protein: CASSLGQGPLTGELFF. Full variable domain (rest looked up from reference TRBV5-5 and TRBJ2-2): DAGVTQSPTHLIKTRGQQVTLRCSPISGHKSVSWYQQVLGQGPQFIFQYYEKEERGRGNFPDRFSARQFPNYSSELNVNALLLGDSALYLCASSLGQGPLTGELFFGEGSRLTVL.

In DNA, the CDR3 is TGTGCCAGCAGTCGGGACTACACCTACAATGAGCAGTTCTTC. This codes for CASSRDYTYNEQFF. V gene TRBV27 combines with J gene TRBJ2-1, with 7 positions matching TRBD2. In germline, CDR1 is MNHEY, CDR2 SMNVEV (reference sequence). With V trimmed by 5 bases and J by 2 bases, 3 bases remained unmatched. This CDR3 spans 14 amino acids.

This chain connects TRBV7-6 to TRBJ2-6; 7 positions agree with TRBD1. The CDR3 length is 16 residues. The junction had 0 bases not matched to a gene; V was cut back by 1 base and J by 0 bases. The germline V gene encodes CDR1 SGHVS and CDR2 FNYEAQ. CDR3 in amino acids: CASSLGTGSGANVLTF. The CDR3 DNA reads TGTGCCAGCAGCTTAGGGACAGGCTCTGGGGCCAACGTCCTGACTTTC.

The chain uses TRBV5-1 and TRBJ1-6; perhaps TRBD1 as D (6 bases). The V gene's germline CDR1 is SGHRS and CDR2 YFSETQ. The CDR3 is 15 residues long. V was pared by 4 bases and J by 9 bases, with 17 bases between. DNA of the CDR3: TGCGCCAGCAGCCTGGACAGATGGGGAGGTTCACCCCTCCACTTT. Translation gives CASSLDRWGGSPLHF.

The chain uses TRBV30 and TRBJ1-4; D perhaps matches TRBD1 (6 bases). The germline V and J ends were trimmed by 0 bases and 3 bases, with 14 bases remaining between them. CDR3 length: 16 amino acids. The germline V gene encodes CDR1 GTSNPN and CDR2 SVGIG (reference sequence). In DNA, the CDR3 is TGTGCCTGGAGTGTACCGGGTGGGGGCCCTAATGAAAAACTGTTTTTT. Its protein product is CAWSVPGGGPNEKLFF. Together with reference TRBV30 and TRBJ1-4, the CDR3 gives the full variable domain: SQTIHQWPATLVQPVGSPLSLECTVEGTSNPNLYWYRQAAGRGLQLLFYSVGIGQISSEVPQNLSASRPQDRQFILSSKKLLLSDSGFYLCAWSVPGGGPNEKLFFGSGTQLSVL.

This rearrangement joins TRBV2 to TRBJ1-2; TRBD1 matches at 7 bases. CDR3 length: 15 amino acids. Germline-derived CDR1 and CDR2 are SNHLY and FYNNEI. The J segment lost 5 bases and the V segment lost 6 bases, leaving 12 bases of the junction unmatched. CDR3 DNA: TGTGCCAGCAGGGACGGGACAGCCGGAAGGTATGGCTACACCTTC. This encodes CASRDGTAGRYGYTF.

The rearrangement uses TRBV4-1 and TRBJ1-2, with 9 bases identical to TRBD1. V dropped 4 bases and J dropped 8; count of bases not matched to a gene: 11. Germline V gene sequence: CDR1 MGHRA, CDR2 YSYEKL. The CDR3 runs to 15 residues. CDR3 residues: CASSLTTGTGFGYTF. CDR3 coding DNA: TGCGCCAGCAGCCTCACAACCGGGACAGGGTTCGGCTACACCTTC.